Each of the 24 T cell receptor beta chains below was sequenced from the same sample in a study of PD-L1 blockade in urothelial cancer. Repertoires were generated with immunoSEQ multiplex PCR, while TCRdb's copy carries only in-frame clones and drops some. The table shows tens of thousands of clones, with approximately 87% occurring only once. Sequencing was performed on PBMCs, taken around atezolizumab (anti-PD-L1) treatment. These TCRs come from a man in his fifties or sixties with urothelial cancer.

J is TRBJ2-1 and V is TRBV11-2, with 10 bases fitting TRBD2. CDR1 and CDR2 (germline): SGHAT, FQNNGV. The CDR3 has 13 residues. V dropped 7 bases and J dropped 9; count of bases not matched to a gene: 6. CDR3 nucleotide sequence: TGTGCCAGCACCTATGCTAGCGGGAGTGAGCAGTTCTTC. Its protein product is CASTYASGSEQFF.

The CDR3 DNA is TGTGCCAGCACCCTGAGACTAGCGGGAGATCTAGAGACCCAGTACTTC. Translating gives CASTLRLAGDLETQYF. This chain joins TRBV28 and TRBJ2-5, with TRBD2 matching 12 bases. V lost 7 bases and J lost 4; bases outside the gene matches: 10. The length of the CDR3 is 16 residues. Per germline, CDR1 MDHEN and CDR2 SYDVKM.

V gene TRBV7-2 combines with J gene TRBJ1-2; 7 bases fit TRBD1. With V trimmed by 5 bases and J by 2 bases, 5 bases remained unmatched. Germline V CDR1 and CDR2: SGHTA, FQGNSA. The CDR3 has 14 residues. Written as DNA, the CDR3 is TGTGCCAGCAGCGCCTCGACAGGGAACTATGGCTACACCTTC. It translates to CASSASTGNYGYTF.

This chain uses TRBV13 with TRBJ2-7; 9 bases match TRBD2. CDR3 length equals 15 residues. Germline V gene lookup returns CDR1 PRHDT and CDR2 FYEKMQ (reference sequence). J lost 0 bases, V lost 4 bases, and 4 bases had no gene match. CDR3 nucleotides: TGTGCCAGCAGCTCCCGGACTAGCGCCTCCTACGAGCAGTACTTC. Translating gives CASSSRTSASYEQYF.

This rearrangement joins TRBV4-2 to TRBJ1-2, with D perhaps matching TRBD1 (5 bases). Germline V gene sequence: CDR1 LGHNA, CDR2 YNFKEQ. Trimming took off 0 bases at V and 5 bases at J, with 13 bases between the two ends. CDR3 length equals 15 residues. In DNA, the CDR3 is TGTGCCAGCAGCCAAGAGGTGAGCAGGGCATATGGCTACACCTTC. Protein product: CASSQEVSRAYGYTF.

The gene calls are TRBV6-5 and TRBJ2-5; weak D call: TRBD2 (6 bases). The V end lost 6 bases, the J end lost 5 bases, and 10 bases lay between the germline ends. CDR1 MNHEY and CDR2 SVGAGI come from the germline V gene. The CDR3 has 12 amino acids. CDR3: CASSGTWETQYF. The CDR3, as DNA: TGTGCCAGCAGCGGGACTTGGGAGACCCAGTACTTC.

In its sample, this clone was seen a few times. The CDR3 coding sequence is TGTGCCAGCAGCTTAGGCAGGCCCCCTTACAATGAGCAGTTCTTC. It specifies CASSLGRPPYNEQFF. The rearrangement links TRBV7-3 to TRBJ2-1; no reliable D call. CDR3 length: 15 amino acids. Germline CDR1 SGHTA, CDR2 FQGTGA. Between the trimmed V and J ends, which lost 2 bases and 4 bases, there was a span of 12 bases.

This clone was recorded only once. The chain links TRBV27 to TRBJ2-7, with 9 bases identical to TRBD1. The CDR3 runs to 13 residues. Germline CDR1 reads MNHEY; CDR2 reads SMNVEV (reference sequence). J was trimmed by 5 bases and V by 10 bases; bases with no gene match: 9. The CDR3 loop is CATRVQGAHEQYF. The CDR3 DNA follows: TGTGCCACGAGGGTACAGGGGGCCCACGAGCAGTACTTC.

This chain uses TRBV7-6 with TRBJ2-1; 14 nucleotides agree with TRBD2. V trimming: 8 bases; J trimming: 9 bases; junction bases outside the gene matches: 15. The CDR3 loop spans 17 amino acids. Per the germline V gene, CDR1 is SGHVS and CDR2 is FNYEAQ. The CDR3, as DNA: TGTGCCAGCGGCGTTGGGGCCGGGACTAGCGGGAGCGCTGAGCAGTTCTTC. Encoded protein: CASGVGAGTSGSAEQFF.

The table lists this clone with a count of one. The rearrangement links TRBV7-3 to TRBJ2-3; 9 bases are shared with TRBD2. CDR3 length: 15 amino acids. The J segment lost 5 bases and the V segment lost 5 bases, leaving 8 bases of the junction unmatched. Germline CDR1 is SGHTA and CDR2 is FQGTGA. The CDR3 sequence: CASSLSGGSIDTQYF. CDR3 nucleotide sequence: TGTGCCAGCAGCCTAAGCGGGGGGAGTATAGATACGCAGTATTTT.

As to this clone: The same CDR3 also results from other DNA sequences found in this sample. V is TRBV18 and J is TRBJ2-5; a possible D gene is TRBD2 (6 bases). This CDR3 has 14 amino acids. CDR1 and CDR2 (germline): KGHSH, LQKENI. Trimming took off 3 bases at V and 1 base at J, with 9 bases between the two ends. This CDR3 is CASSPISGQETQYF. The CDR3 DNA sequence: TGTGCCAGCTCACCCATTAGCGGCCAAGAGACCCAGTACTTC.

The genes are TRBV19 and TRBJ2-4; no clear D. V was clipped by 5 bases and J by 3 bases, with 11 bases between them. This CDR3 spans 14 amino acids. Per the germline V gene, CDR1 is LNHDA and CDR2 is SQIVND (reference sequence). The CDR3 loop is CASSQPGDKNIQYF. In nucleotides, the CDR3 is TGTGCCAGTAGTCAACCGGGTGACAAAAACATTCAGTACTTC.

The chain joins TRBV7-2 to TRBJ1-4, with a weak D call TRBD1 (6 bases). CDR1 and CDR2 (germline): SGHTA, FQGNSA. This CDR3 spans 14 amino acids. The V gene lost 5 bases and the J gene lost 3 bases, with 10 bases spanning the gap. The chain's CDR3 is CASSAGAANEKLFF. DNA of the CDR3: TGTGCCAGCAGCGCGGGGGCGGCTAATGAAAAACTGTTTTTT.

The chain couples TRBV11-2 to TRBJ2-1; D perhaps matches TRBD1 (6 bases). In germline, CDR1 is SGHAT, CDR2 FQNNGV. The CDR3 extends over 12 amino acids. Trimming shortened V by 6 bases and J by 7 bases, and 10 bases separated the two germline ends. In DNA form, the CDR3 reads TGTGCCAGCAGACCGGACAGAAATGAGCAGTTCTTC. It yields the protein CASRPDRNEQFF.

The chain couples TRBV27 to TRBJ1-6, with 7 nucleotides matching TRBD1. With 6 bases clipped from V and 0 bases from J, the junction kept 14 bases outside the gene matches. There are 19 residues in the CDR3. Germline values: CDR1 MNHEY, CDR2 SMNVEV (reference sequence). CDR3: CASRNLGTASPSYNSPLHF. The CDR3 nucleotides are TGTGCCAGCAGAAACCTCGGGACAGCCTCCCCCTCCTATAATTCACCCCTCCACTTT.

The chain recombines TRBV6-5 with TRBJ1-6; the D gene is possibly TRBD1 (5 bases). There are 14 residues in the CDR3. Trimming shortened V by 5 bases and J by 7 bases, and 12 bases separated the two germline ends. From germline, CDR1 is MNHEY and CDR2 SVGAGI. The chain's CDR3 is CASSPRVSNSPLHF. The CDR3 DNA reads TGTGCCAGCAGTCCCAGGGTATCAAATTCACCCCTCCACTTT.

V usage is TRBV11-2 and J usage is TRBJ1-1; the match to TRBD1 covers 8 bases. CDR1 and CDR2 (germline): SGHAT, FQNNGV. The CDR3 runs 17 residues. Losses at the gene ends were 5 bases for V and 1 base for J; bases not matched to a gene: 12. In DNA form, the CDR3 reads TGTGCCAGCAGCGGGCGTGGACAGGGATCTGGGAACACTGAAGCTTTCTTT. It translates to CASSGRGQGSGNTEAFF.

This chain uses TRBV18 with TRBJ2-1, with 9 bases identical to TRBD2. J was trimmed by 6 bases and V by 3 bases; bases with no gene match: 6. The CDR3 has 15 amino acids. Germline values: CDR1 KGHSH, CDR2 LQKENI. In nucleotides, the CDR3 is TGTGCCAGCTCACCGATTGCTAGCGGGGCCAATGAGCAGTTCTTC. Translation gives CASSPIASGANEQFF.

This rearrangement joins TRBV10-3 to TRBJ2-2; D not certain. This CDR3 spans 13 amino acids. Germline CDR1 ENHRY, CDR2 SYGVKD. The V gene lost 5 bases and the J gene lost 3 bases, with 7 bases spanning the gap. Here the CDR3 reads CAISPRDTGELFF. The CDR3 coding sequence is TGTGCCATCAGTCCTCGGGACACCGGGGAGCTGTTTTTT.

The chain couples TRBV4-1 to TRBJ1-5; unclear D gene. CDR3 size: 14 residues. V shed 0 bases and J shed 6 bases, with 9 bases lying between them. CDR1 and CDR2 from the germline V gene are MGHRA and YSYEKL. For the CDR3, the DNA is TGCGCCAGCAGCCAAGATAGAGGGATTCAGCCCCAGCATTTT. This codes for CASSQDRGIQPQHF.

The table lists this clone with a count of one. This chain links TRBV27 with TRBJ2-3; 9 bases align to TRBD2. CDR1 MNHEY and CDR2 SMNVEV come from the germline V gene (reference sequence). The junction had 20 bases not matched to a gene; V was cut back by 6 bases and J by 13 bases. This CDR3 has 16 amino acids. This CDR3 is CASRTSGAGGLQPEYF. CDR3 DNA sequence: TGTGCCAGCAGGACCTCAGGAGCGGGAGGTCTCCAACCGGAGTATTTT.

J is TRBJ2-7 and V is TRBV2, with D possibly TRBD1 on 6 matching bases. CDR1 SNHLY and CDR2 FYNNEI come from the germline V gene. Trimming removed 6 bases from V and 4 bases from J, with 13 bases in between. The CDR3 runs 13 residues. The CDR3 region has the DNA TGTGCCAGCAGGGGGATAGGGGGATACGAGCAGTACTTC. It translates to CASRGIGGYEQYF.

The rearrangement links TRBV27 to TRBJ1-2; no definite D call. Trimming cost V 0 bases and J 4 bases, with 12 bases left between them. This CDR3 comprises 15 residues. CDR1 and CDR2 (germline): MNHEY, SMNVEV (reference sequence). CDR3 in DNA: TGTGCCAGCAGTTTATCGTCAGACACAACCTATGGCTACACCTTC. Translation gives CASSLSSDTTYGYTF.

This chain joins TRBV6-1 and TRBJ2-7; perhaps TRBD1 as D (6 bases). The germline CDR1 and CDR2 sequences are MNHNS and SASEGT. Trimming took 1 base from V and 1 from J, leaving 8 bases between them. The CDR3 spans 14 residues. The CDR3 loop is CASSEVQGSYEQYF. The CDR3 DNA is TGTGCCAGCAGTGAAGTACAGGGTTCCTACGAGCAGTACTTC.